The TCR beta chain under discussion was sequenced for a study of shared clonotypes between healthy human individuals (dated by TCRdb to 2020 to 2022). At the level of the whole study: The cohort comprised a couple of women and a few men aged 18 to 49 years. Between about 0.94 and 10 billion PBMCs per donor were obtained by leukapheresis. To estimate repertoire size and how much clonotype sharing occurs between individuals, the study deeply sequenced the blood TCR repertoires of five healthy adults. To increase sequencing depth and limit assay-specific biases, different laboratories used diverse techniques to prepare libraries and sequence TCR repertoires.

The donors were healthy, HIV-negative adults with no recently reported acute infections or vaccinations. All donors were Caucasian adults living in Nashville, Tennessee, USA. For unsorted samples, about 90 million PBMCs were counted and genomic DNA was extracted with the QIAamp DNA Blood Mini kit. Blood was collected by leukapheresis, and PBMCs were isolated by Ficoll-Histopaque density gradient centrifugation and then cryopreserved in liquid nitrogen vapor phase. Using the deep immunoSEQ assay, multiplex PCR amplified TCR CDR3 regions from genomic DNA. For each cell subset, the extracted genomic DNA was distributed evenly across all wells of several immunoSEQ 96-well plates, and each plate served as one replicate. For unsorted PBMC, approximately 310 ng genomic DNA, equal to 25,000 to 35,000 T cell genomes, was loaded into each replicate PCR. Genomic DNA from unsorted PBMC was sequenced over ten immunoSEQ deep assay plates. The purified libraries were quantified using a Qubit 3.0 fluorometer, sized with a Bioanalyzer 2100, and then quantified again using the KAPA Library Quantification kit. Every immunoSEQ 96-well plate was sequenced on a separate single-read 150-cycle Illumina NextSeq 550 flow cell. In the authors' own workflow: Because the immunoSEQ output included only junctional sequences and no quality scores, the filtering could not be the same as the filtering used for full-length reads. Sequences were annotated with PyIR, a Python wrapper for IgBLAST v1.9, using IMGT germline references to assign V/J genes and CDR3. Reads were removed for weak V/J assignments (E-value above 1e-6), missing CDR3, stop codons, out-of-frame junctions, or ambiguous translated residues. A V3J clonotype was defined by an identical inferred V gene, J gene, and CDR3 amino acid sequence. Percentage overlap between repertoires was calculated by dividing the number of shared unique clonotypes by the size of the smaller repertoire. Richness of each repertoire was evaluated using RTK rarefaction, the Chao1 estimator, and Recon v2.1 estimates of unobserved clonotypes. TCRdb carries this immuneACCESS record with in-frame sequences only. Its versions omit some clonotypes, under half of them owing to an unresolved V gene in the studies checked, with the rest unexplained. The V and J calls and clone size are taken from that table; D and trimming were inferred from the DNA. The sample yields around 500,000 clones; about 79% were counted once. The ten largest account for over 10% of the sample.

Points the paper makes about the study in general: Sampling was restricted to blood, and TCR repertoires in tissue are likely to differ from TCR repertoires in blood. Because the study included a small number of donors, the genetic and exposure-history diversity represented was limited. Pairwise subsampling led to the expectation that sequencing depth would affect the degree of clonotype sharing among donors.

Taken from cysteine to phenylalanine, the CDR3 has 14 residues. The entry retains the CDR3 DNA only, 42 bases that are in frame from base 1. Clipping removes 6 bases from V and 4 bases from J, with 8 as the unmatched junction base count. CDR1 and CDR2 are drawn from the germline V gene: SNHLY, FYNNEI. In its sample, this clone was seen a few times. Its antigen is currently not known. No much larger clone exists at a distance of one base, and base qualities are not known. The sequence links TRBV2 to TRBJ1-2; 7 junctional bases match TRBD1. The sequence derives from a woman aged 40 to 50 in good health. Some clones in this sample may be carry-over from other donors' samples. Sequences were obtained from PBMCs. For the CDR3, the sequence is CASSNRGAFYGYTF. The nucleotide sequence reads TGTGCCAGCAGCAACAGGGGTGCGTTCTATGGCTACACCTTC.